The 3 T cell receptor beta chains given below trace back to one sample, sequenced in a study of graft-versus-host responses after intestinal transplantation. The table came from immunoSEQ multiplex PCR; TCRdb's copy has only in-frame clones and leaves some out. The table records some 95,000 clones, about 91% of them present only once. Antigen specificity for these receptors is unknown. The sample in question was unstimulated CD8+ T cells sorted from spleen or lymph node cells, obtained before intestinal transplant. The receptors here all came from a human donor who received an intestinal transplant.

The chain couples TRBV19 to TRBJ2-1; possible D gene TRBD2, 6 bases. This CDR3 spans 14 amino acids. CDR1 LNHDA and CDR2 SQIVND come from the germline V gene (reference sequence). V was clipped by 3 bases and J by 5 bases, with 11 bases between them. The CDR3 nucleotides read TGTGCCAGTAGTATTAGCGGAGACCACAATGAGCAGTTCTTC. Protein product: CASSISGDHNEQFF.

This clone is medium-sized in the sample. The same CDR3 is also encoded by other DNA sequences in this sample. This chain joins TRBV5-6 and TRBJ1-1, with D tentatively TRBD1 (6 bases). CDR1 is SGHDT, CDR2 YYEEEE, per germline. The V end lost 1 base, the J end lost 4 bases, and 8 bases lay between the germline ends. The CDR3 has 13 residues. The CDR3 here is CASSLTGFTEAFF. The DNA of the CDR3 is TGTGCCAGCAGCTTGACAGGGTTCACTGAAGCTTTCTTT.

The rearrangement uses TRBV11-2 and TRBJ1-3; no firm D call. Germline V gives CDR1 SGHAT, CDR2 FQNNGV. V lost 1 base and J lost 2, with 15 bases in between. The CDR3 has 17 residues. The CDR3 region has the DNA TGTGCCAGCAGCTTAGGGGGAGTGGTGAGGACTGGAAACACCATATATTTT. It specifies CASSLGGVVRTGNTIYF.